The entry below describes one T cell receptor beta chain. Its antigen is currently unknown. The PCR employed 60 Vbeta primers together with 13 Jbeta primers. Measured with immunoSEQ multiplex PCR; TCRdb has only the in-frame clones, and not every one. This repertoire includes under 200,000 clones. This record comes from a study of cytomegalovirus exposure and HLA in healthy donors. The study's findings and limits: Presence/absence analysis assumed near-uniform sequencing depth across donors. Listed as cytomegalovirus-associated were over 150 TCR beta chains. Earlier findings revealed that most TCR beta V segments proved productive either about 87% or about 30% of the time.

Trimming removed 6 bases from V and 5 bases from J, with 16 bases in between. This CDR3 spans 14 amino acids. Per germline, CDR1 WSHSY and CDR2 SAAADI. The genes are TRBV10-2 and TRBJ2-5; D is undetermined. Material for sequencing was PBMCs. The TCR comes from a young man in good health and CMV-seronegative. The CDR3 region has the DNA TGCGCCAGCAGCCCTAGGCATGTGGTCGAGACCCAGTACTTC. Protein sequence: CASSPRHVVETQYF.